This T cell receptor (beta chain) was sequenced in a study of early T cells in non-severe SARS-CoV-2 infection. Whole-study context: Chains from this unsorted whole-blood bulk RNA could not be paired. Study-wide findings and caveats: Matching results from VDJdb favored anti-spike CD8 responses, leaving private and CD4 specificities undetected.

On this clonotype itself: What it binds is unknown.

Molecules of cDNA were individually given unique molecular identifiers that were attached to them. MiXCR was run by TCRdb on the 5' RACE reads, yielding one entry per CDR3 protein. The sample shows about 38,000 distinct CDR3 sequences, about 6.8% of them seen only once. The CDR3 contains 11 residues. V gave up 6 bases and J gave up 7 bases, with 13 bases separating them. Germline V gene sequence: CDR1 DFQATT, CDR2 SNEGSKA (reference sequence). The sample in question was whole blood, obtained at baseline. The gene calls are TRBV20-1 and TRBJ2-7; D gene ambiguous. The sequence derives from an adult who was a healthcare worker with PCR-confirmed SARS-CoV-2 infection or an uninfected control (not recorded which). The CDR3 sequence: CSAKARQEQYF. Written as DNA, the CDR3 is TGCAGTGCCAAGGCTCGGCAAGAGCAGTACTTC.